The 27 T cell receptor beta chains in this list originate from one sample, sequenced in a study of CD8+CD57+ T cells in acquired aplastic anemia. Patients chosen for sequencing had CD8+CD57+ cells that had expanded, as shown by flow cytometry. Using genomic DNA as the template, TCR beta VDJ and CDR3 profiling was carried out. MiXCR, run by TCRdb on the reads, gives a single entry per CDR3 protein. The data contain 50,000 or so distinct CDR3 sequences, approximately 50% of them singletons. What was sequenced was sorted CD4+, CD8+, or CD8+CD57+ T cells (not recorded which) from PBMCs. All receptors derive from a human donor with aplastic anemia.

Points on this clonotype: The final CDR3 position lacks the conserved phenylalanine or tryptophan, pointing to a likely read error. The rearrangement uses TRBV10-2 and TRBJ2-7; tentatively, D is TRBD2 (5 bases). Trimming left V 5 bases short and J 6 bases short, with 14 bases between. CDR1 and CDR2 (germline): WSHSY, SAAADI. The CDR3 loop spans 13 amino acids. CDR3 in DNA: TGCGCCAGCAGTTACGGGAAGGGTGGCGAGCAGTACCTC. This translates into CASSYGKGGEQYL.

This rearrangement joins TRBV10-3 to TRBJ1-6, with TRBD1 matching 8 bases. Per the germline V gene, CDR1 is ENHRY and CDR2 is SYGVKD. This CDR3 has 13 residues. V gave up 6 bases and J gave up 5 bases; unmatched junction bases: 0. The DNA for the CDR3 is TGTGCCATCAGGGGACAGGATAATTCACCCCTCCACTTT. Encoded protein: CAIRGQDNSPLHF.

This clonotype was detected many times. The rearrangement uses TRBV4-3 and TRBJ2-1; D ambiguous. CDR1 and CDR2 from the germline V gene are LGHNA and YSLEER. The ends were cut back, 8 bases at V and 10 bases at J, with 18 bases in the middle. This CDR3 has 13 amino acids. The CDR3 DNA reads TGCGCCAGCGGGCCCTCTCTGAATTCGGAGCAGTTCTTC. It yields the protein CASGPSLNSEQFF.

The chain is built from TRBV20-1 and TRBJ1-2; D gene uncertain. There are 12 residues in the CDR3. In germline, CDR1 is DFQATT, CDR2 SNEGSKA (reference sequence). V lost 4 bases, J lost 4 bases, and 10 bases lay in between. The DNA for the CDR3 is TGCAGTGCTACTGGGAACTTCTATGGCTACACCTTC. Translation gives CSATGNFYGYTF.

In the case of this clonotype: A read error may account for a junction end that differs from germline. The chain combines TRBV12-3 or TRBV12-4 with TRBJ1-1; TRBD1 is a possible D gene (5 bases). The CDR3 sequence is 14 residues long. CDR3 loop: CASSFSAGITEAFF. The CDR3 region has the DNA TGTGCCAGCAGTTTTTCGGCAGGGATCACTGAGGCTTTCTTT.

This chain uses TRBV4-1 with TRBJ1-6; no firm D call. Trimming took off 0 bases at V and 10 bases at J, with 13 bases between the two ends. The CDR3 has 15 amino acids. Germline V gene data show CDR1 as MGHRA and CDR2 as YSYEKL. CDR3 in DNA: TGCGCCAGCAGCCAAGATTGGGGATCCGAATCACCCCTCCACTTT. Its translation: CASSQDWGSESPLHF.

This chain's CDR3 is CASSQGEGQGHGYTF. The CDR3, as DNA: TGTGCCAGCAGTCAAGGGGAGGGACAGGGGCATGGCTACACCTTC. The J gene is TRBJ1-2, the V gene TRBV7-9; 10 nucleotides agree with TRBD1. Germline V gene lookup returns CDR1 SEHNR and CDR2 FQNEAQ (reference sequence). The CDR3 has 15 residues. The V gene end was trimmed by 6 bases and the J gene end by 6 bases; junction bases not matched to a gene: 10.

This clonotype was counted only a few times. The V call is TRBV7-3, the J call TRBJ1-1; D may be TRBD1 (6 bases). Germline CDR1 is SGHTA and CDR2 is FQGTGA. Between the trimmed V and J ends, which lost 8 bases and 5 bases, there was a span of 9 bases. The CDR3 consists of 11 residues. The CDR3 nucleotides are TGTGCCAGCGCGCAGGGGACTGAAGCTTTCTTT. It translates to CASAQGTEAFF. Complete variable domain (other parts from reference TRBV7-3 and TRBJ1-1): GAGVSQTPSNKVTEKGKYVELRCDPISGHTALYWYRQSLGQGPEFLIYFQGTGAADDSGLPNDRFFAVRPEGSVSTLKIQRTERGDSAVYLCASAQGTEAFFGQGTRLTVV.

About this clonotype itself: The junction departs from germline at one end; a sequencing error may be responsible. This chain links TRBV29-1 with TRBJ1-2; D gene ambiguous. The CDR3 runs to 11 residues. Germline assignment: CDR1 SQVTM and CDR2 ANQGSEA. CDR3 residues: CSVEETSMIFF. Here the CDR3 DNA reads TGCAGCGTTGAAGAAACGAGTATGATTTTCTTC. Filled out from reference TRBV29-1 and TRBJ1-2, the complete variable domain reads SAVISQKPSRDICQRGTSLTIQCQVDSQVTMMFWYRQQPGQSLTLIATANQGSEATYESGFVIDKFPISRPNLTFSTLTVSNMSPEDSSIYLCSVEETSMIFFGSGTRLTVV.

The table lists this clonotype with many counts. This chain links TRBV7-2 with TRBJ1-1, with D perhaps matching TRBD1 (5 bases). Germline CDR1 reads SGHTA; CDR2 reads FQGNSA. V was pared by 0 bases and J by 10 bases, with 15 bases between. This CDR3 has 14 residues. CDR3 bases: TGTGCCAGCAGCTTAGCAACAGGATACGGGGGAGCTTTCTTT. Its translation is CASSLATGYGGAFF.

This chain links TRBV7-3 with TRBJ2-1; 9 nucleotides agree with TRBD2. The germline CDR1 and CDR2 sequences are SGHTA and FQGTGA. The CDR3 consists of 15 residues. With V trimmed by 4 bases and J by 5 bases, 6 bases remained unmatched. The CDR3 DNA sequence: TGTGCCAGCAGCTCTAGCGGGGCGGAAAACAATGAGCAGTTCTTC. Its translation: CASSSSGAENNEQFF.

The chain links TRBV5-4 to TRBJ1-1; D is undetermined. The V gene's germline CDR1 is SGHNT and CDR2 YYREEE (reference sequence). V gave up 0 bases and J gave up 3 bases, with 9 bases separating them. The CDR3 is made up of 14 amino acids. The CDR3 coding sequence is TGTGCCAGCAGCTTGGGTGAGGTGTACACTGAAGCTTTCTTT. Translating gives CASSLGEVYTEAFF.

This clonotype was detected ten times or more. V gene TRBV27 combines with J gene TRBJ2-7, with D uncertain. The CDR3 has 14 residues. Germline V CDR1 and CDR2: MNHEY, SMNVEV (reference sequence). The V end was cut by 0 bases, the J end by 0 bases, with 6 bases between. The CDR3 loop is CASSLSGFSYEQYF. The CDR3 region has the DNA TGTGCCAGCAGTTTATCGGGATTCTCCTACGAGCAGTACTTC.

V usage is TRBV4-1 and J usage is TRBJ1-1; D remains unclear. The V end lost 1 base, the J end lost 0 bases, and 12 bases lay between the germline ends. The CDR3 contains 16 residues. The V gene's germline CDR1 is MGHRA and CDR2 YSYEKL. In DNA, the CDR3 is TGCGCCAGCAGCCAAGTAAGGCAGAACATGAACACTGAAGCTTTCTTT. Translation: CASSQVRQNMNTEAFF.

The V and J genes are TRBV15 and TRBJ1-1; D is uncertain. The V end lost 2 bases, the J end lost 4 bases, and 8 bases lay between the germline ends. There are 13 residues in the CDR3. Germline V gene sequence: CDR1 LNHNV, CDR2 YYDKDF (reference sequence). The CDR3: CATSRSGITEAFF. CDR3 DNA: TGTGCCACCAGCAGATCCGGGATCACTGAAGCTTTCTTT.

CDR3 protein: CSPGHLYEQYF. As DNA, the CDR3 is TGCAGCCCGGGACACCTCTACGAGCAGTACTTC. This rearrangement joins TRBV29-1 to TRBJ2-7; TRBD1 might be the D (6 bases). This CDR3 region has 11 residues. The V end was cut by 8 bases, the J end by 3 bases, with 11 bases between. The germline V gene has CDR1 SQVTM and CDR2 ANQGSEA.

This clonotype was counted between two and nine times. The chain couples TRBV6-1 to TRBJ1-2; D remains unclear. V lost 7 bases to trimming and J lost 5 bases, with 17 bases between them. The CDR3 is made up of 14 amino acids. Germline V lookup: CDR1 MNHNS, CDR2 SASEGT. CDR3 protein: CASMSVGWMYGYTF. The CDR3, as DNA: TGTGCCAGCATGTCGGTTGGGTGGATGTATGGCTACACCTTC.

Concerning this clonotype itself: A much larger clone lies a single base off, so this may be a read error. J is TRBJ2-3 and V is TRBV4-2; D tentatively fits TRBD1 or TRBD2 (5 bases each). The CDR3 is 16 amino acids. Germline CDR1 is LGHNA and CDR2 is YNFKEQ. CDR3 nucleotides: TGTGCCGGCAGCCCCCAGGCTGGGGGAACCAAGGATACGCAGTATTTT. Translating it yields CAGSPQAGGTKDTQYF.

Many counts were recorded for this clonotype. The DNA for the CDR3 is TGTGCCAGCAGCTTAGCGTGGCAGGTTGCGGACGAGACCCAGTACTTC. As protein: CASSLAWQVADETQYF. V and J are TRBV7-9 and TRBJ2-5; D call uncertain. The germline V gene encodes CDR1 SEHNR and CDR2 FQNEAQ (reference sequence). This CDR3 is built from 16 residues. Deletions cut 0 bases from V and 5 bases from J, with 16 bases between.

The CDR3 is CATSEWEQETQYF. CDR3 DNA sequence: TGTGCCACCAGTGAATGGGAGCAAGAGACCCAGTACTTC. This rearrangement joins TRBV24-1 to TRBJ2-5; maybe TRBD2 (5 bases). Per germline, CDR1 KGHDR and CDR2 SFDVKD. The CDR3 loop spans 13 amino acids. The germline V and J ends were trimmed by 4 bases and 2 bases, with 7 bases remaining between them.

The gene calls are TRBV5-1 and TRBJ2-2, with no clear D. There are 16 residues in the CDR3. Germline loops: CDR1 SGHRS, CDR2 YFSETQ. The germline V and J ends were trimmed by 4 bases and 0 bases, with 13 bases remaining between them. The CDR3 here is CASSPLGSANTGELFF. The CDR3 region has the DNA TGCGCCAGCAGCCCTTTAGGGTCCGCGAACACCGGGGAGCTGTTTTTT. Variable domain in full (rest from reference TRBV5-1 and TRBJ2-2): KAGVTQTPRYLIKTRGQQVTLSCSPISGHRSVSWYQQTPGQGLQFLFEYFSETQRNKGNFPGRFSGRQFSNSRSEMNVSTLELGDSALYLCASSPLGSANTGELFFGEGSRLTVL.

This clonotype was picked up a small number of times. The genes are TRBV4-2 and TRBJ2-7; D perhaps matches TRBD1 (5 bases). Trimming took 0 bases from V and 3 from J, leaving 9 bases between them. The CDR3 totals 14 residues. CDR1 and CDR2 (germline): LGHNA, YNFKEQ. The CDR3 sequence is CASSQDLTGYEQYF. The DNA for the CDR3 is TGTGCCAGCAGCCAAGATCTTACAGGCTACGAGCAGTACTTC.

This chain links TRBV20-1 with TRBJ1-6; no definite D call. The CDR3 runs to 11 residues. The V gene's germline CDR1 is DFQATT and CDR2 SNEGSKA (reference sequence). Trimming shortened V by 1 base and J by 19 bases, and 14 bases separated the two germline ends. CDR3 sequence: CSARGGQKPHF. The CDR3 nucleotides are TGCAGTGCTAGAGGAGGTCAGAAACCTCACTTT.

The rearrangement joins TRBV7-2 to TRBJ1-5, with a weak D call TRBD1 (6 bases). CDR1 is SGHTA, CDR2 FQGNSA, per germline. V lost 0 bases and J 7 bases, leaving 13 bases between the germline ends. The CDR3 sequence is 15 residues long. CDR3 loop: CASSLAGGQRQPQHF. The CDR3 region has the DNA TGTGCCAGCAGCTTAGCGGGGGGCCAACGGCAGCCCCAGCATTTT.

At least ten counts were recorded for this clonotype. The chain couples TRBV4-1 to TRBJ2-1, with D unclear. The germline V and J ends were trimmed by 3 bases and 0 bases, with 6 bases remaining between them. Per germline, CDR1 MGHRA and CDR2 YSYEKL. The CDR3 is 14 amino acids. CDR3 region: CASSQINSYNEQFF. The CDR3 DNA is TGCGCCAGCAGCCAGATAAACTCCTACAATGAGCAGTTCTTC.

The chain employs TRBV29-1 and TRBJ1-2; the match to TRBD1 covers 10 bases. This CDR3 has 13 residues. V lost 7 bases to trimming and J lost 8 bases; unmatched junction nucleotides: 10. Germline V gene data show CDR1 as SQVTM and CDR2 as ANQGSEA. CDR3 residues: CSALGQGLSGYTF. For the CDR3, the DNA is TGCAGCGCCCTGGGACAGGGGCTCTCGGGCTACACCTTC.

This clonotype was counted at least ten times. This chain joins TRBV4-2 and TRBJ2-5; 8 bases fit TRBD2. The CDR3 runs to 15 residues. The trim removed 0 bases at V and 5 bases at J, leaving 5 bases unmatched. Germline loops: CDR1 LGHNA, CDR2 YNFKEQ. As DNA, the CDR3 is TGTGCCAGCAGCCAAGAACGGGGGGGCCTGGAGACCCAGTACTTC. Its protein is CASSQERGGLETQYF.